What follows are 3 T cell receptor beta chains derived from one specimen sequenced in a study of post-analysis software for immune sequencing data. Sequencing libraries made from TCR beta cDNA carried unique molecular identifiers. TCRdb independently ran MiXCR on the PCR reads; one entry per CDR3 protein. The table records some 160,000 distinct CDR3 sequences, around 36% of them present only once. Sequenced here: blood, sampled after autologous hematopoietic stem cell transplantation. These receptors were collected from a girl aged 5-17 years with multiple sclerosis.

This clonotype was found many times. This chain joins TRBV27 and TRBJ2-7, with 8 bases fitting TRBD2. The CDR3 is 16 amino acids. In germline, CDR1 is MNHEY, CDR2 SMNVEV (reference sequence). V dropped 1 base and J dropped 7; count of bases not matched to a gene: 12. The CDR3 coding sequence is TGTGCCAGCAGTTTATTCCGACCGGGAGGGCCGGAGGAGCAGTACTTC. This codes for CASSLFRPGGPEEQYF.

This rearrangement joins TRBV14 to TRBJ1-2; 7 bases are shared with TRBD1. With V trimmed by 4 bases and J by 4 bases, 9 bases remained unmatched. Germline CDR1 is SGHDN and CDR2 is FVKESK. The CDR3 runs to 15 residues. CDR3 nucleotides: TGTGCCAGCAGCCCCAGACCGACAGGGTTCTATGGCTACACCTTC. Translated: CASSPRPTGFYGYTF.

This clonotype was observed a few times. The chain joins TRBV11-2 to TRBJ2-1; D gene uncertain. The CDR3 totals 18 residues. Germline-derived CDR1 and CDR2 are SGHAT and FQNNGV. V was clipped by 4 bases and J by 4 bases, with 23 bases between them. The CDR3 spells CASSCSPRSRTCYNEQFF. The DNA of the CDR3 is TGTGCCAGCAGCTGTAGTCCCCGGTCTCGGACGTGTTACAATGAGCAGTTCTTC.